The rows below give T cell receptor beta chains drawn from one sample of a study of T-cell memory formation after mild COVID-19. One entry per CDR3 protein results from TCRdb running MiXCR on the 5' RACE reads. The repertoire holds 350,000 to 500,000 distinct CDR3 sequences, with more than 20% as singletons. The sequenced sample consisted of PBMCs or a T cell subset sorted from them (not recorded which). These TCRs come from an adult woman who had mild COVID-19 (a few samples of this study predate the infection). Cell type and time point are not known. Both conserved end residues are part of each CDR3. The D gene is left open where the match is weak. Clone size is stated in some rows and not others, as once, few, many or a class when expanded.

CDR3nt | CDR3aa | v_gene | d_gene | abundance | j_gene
TGTGCCAGTAGTATCTACACGAGCTCCTACAATGAGCAGTTCTTC | CASSIYTSSYNEQFF | TRBV19 | - | - | TRBJ2-1
TGTGCCAGCAGCGCGCCAGGGAGCAAACTGTTTTTT | CASSAPGSKLFF | TRBV5-5 | - | few | TRBJ1-4
TGTGCCAGCAGCCGGGGACTAGGTCCCATAGAGACCCAGTACTTC | CASSRGLGPIETQYF | TRBV7-9 | TRBD2 | - | TRBJ2-5
TGTGCCAGCAGCCCCGACAGTCCCACGCTGTACTACGAGCAGTACTTC | CASSPDSPTLYYEQYF | TRBV7-2 | - | few | TRBJ2-7
TGTGCCAGCAGTGAGACTAGCGGGGGGTACGATGAGCAGTTCTTC | CASSETSGGYDEQFF | TRBV6-4 | TRBD2 | - | TRBJ2-1
TGTGCCAGCAGCTTAGGACGCAGGGGATGGTGGGACATTCAGTACTTC | CASSLGRRGWWDIQYF | TRBV7-9 | - | - | TRBJ2-4
TGCGCCAGCAGCCGATTACAGGGGACCAACACTGAAGCTTTCTTT | CASSRLQGTNTEAFF | TRBV5-1 | TRBD1 | - | TRBJ1-1
TGTGCCAGCAGTTACCCGGGACAGACTAAGGGTCCCACAGATACGCAGTATTTT | CASSYPGQTKGPTDTQYF | TRBV6-2/TRBV6-3 | TRBD1 | few | TRBJ2-3
TGTGCCAGCAGCCAAGCATGGACTAGCGGCGCAGATACGCAGTATTTT | CASSQAWTSGADTQYF | TRBV3-1 | TRBD2 | - | TRBJ2-3
TGTGCCAGCAGTTTCAGGGGAAATTCACCCCTCCACTTT | CASSFRGNSPLHF | TRBV12-3/TRBV12-4 | - | few | TRBJ1-6
TGCAGTGCTGAGGGCACCGGGACAGGGATCACAGATACGCAGTATTTT | CSAEGTGTGITDTQYF | TRBV20-1 | TRBD1 | few | TRBJ2-3
TGTGCCAGCAGCGCCGCAGGGAGGACTGAAGCTTTCTTT | CASSAAGRTEAFF | TRBV6-5 | - | - | TRBJ1-1
TGTGCCAGCAGCTTAGATCGTCTGACGGAAAGCCGATACAATGAGCAGTTCTTC | CASSLDRLTESRYNEQFF | TRBV7-8 | - | many | TRBJ2-1
TGTGCCAGCTCACCGTCCTGGGGGGGCGCGAACACTGAAGCTTTCTTT | CASSPSWGGANTEAFF | TRBV18 | - | - | TRBJ1-1
TGTGCCAGCAGCCAGGCAAGGACTAGCGGGAGACAAATTCAGTACTTC | CASSQARTSGRQIQYF | TRBV3-1 | TRBD2 | - | TRBJ2-4
TGTGCCAGCAGCGTAAGGGGACTACTCACAGATACGCAGTATTTT | CASSVRGLLTDTQYF | TRBV9 | TRBD2 | few | TRBJ2-3
TGTGCCAGCAGCTCCGGGACAGAAGGGACAGATACGCAGTATTTT | CASSSGTEGTDTQYF | TRBV12-3/TRBV12-4 | TRBD1 | once | TRBJ2-3
TGTGCCAGCAGGAGCGGGACAGGGAAAGCCAAAAACATTCAGTACTTC | CASRSGTGKAKNIQYF | TRBV6-5 | TRBD1 | - | TRBJ2-4
TGTGCCAGCTACCCGGGGGCTAGACTTCAAGAGACCCAGTACTTC | CASYPGARLQETQYF | TRBV5-6 | - | - | TRBJ2-5
TGTGCCAGCAGCCAAGAGATACTAGCGGGAAGCACAGATACGCAGTATTTT | CASSQEILAGSTDTQYF | TRBV4-2 | TRBD2 | few | TRBJ2-3
TGTGCCAGCAGCTCCCGGCAGCGGTCCTACGAGCAGTACTTC | CASSSRQRSYEQYF | TRBV7-6 | - | - | TRBJ2-7
TGTGCCAGCAGCCGGGGACAACTTGGGGTCTACGAGCAGTACTTC | CASSRGQLGVYEQYF | TRBV7-9 | - | few | TRBJ2-7
TGCAGCGTTGACCAGGGTGGCTATGGCTACACCTTC | CSVDQGGYGYTF | TRBV29-1 | - | - | TRBJ1-2
TGTGCCAGCAGTTTGTCGGTGGGGACTCACCCCGATTACGAGCAGTACTTC | CASSLSVGTHPDYEQYF | TRBV28 | - | - | TRBJ2-7
TGTGCCAGCAGTCCCGGTTTGGGAGGCGGGAGGGCGAAAGATACGCAGTATTTT | CASSPGLGGGRAKDTQYF | TRBV7-3 | TRBD2 | - | TRBJ2-3
TGTGCCAGTAGTGACCCTCAGGGGGGACGCACAGATACGCAGTATTTT | CASSDPQGGRTDTQYF | TRBV19 | - | - | TRBJ2-3
TGTGCCAGCAGTCCCGCCAGCACAGATACGCAGTATTTT | CASSPASTDTQYF | TRBV5-6 | - | - | TRBJ2-3
TGTGCCAGCAGTGAATCGGGTTTTCGGCGAAACACCATATATTTT | CASSESGFRRNTIYF | TRBV25-1 | - | once | TRBJ1-3
TGTGCCAGCAGCTTAGGGAGGGACCAAGAGACCCAGTACTTC | CASSLGRDQETQYF | TRBV7-8 | - | - | TRBJ2-5
TGCGCCAGCAGCTTATCCGGGGACCAGCCCCAGCATTTT | CASSLSGDQPQHF | TRBV5-1 | - | many | TRBJ1-5
TGCGCCAGCAGCTTGGCAGGCTGGGGTTCACCCCTCCACTTT | CASSLAGWGSPLHF | TRBV5-1 | - | once | TRBJ1-6
TGTGCCAGCAGTTACTCTGGGGAGCAGTTCTTC | CASSYSGEQFF | TRBV6-5 | - | few | TRBJ2-1
TGTGCCAGCAGCATGGGACAGTATAATTCACCCCTCCACTTT | CASSMGQYNSPLHF | TRBV7-9 | TRBD1 | - | TRBJ1-6
TGTGCCAGTAGTGGGATAGAAGCTTTCTTT | CASSGIEAFF | TRBV2 | - | few | TRBJ1-1
TGTGCCAGCAGCCCAGACAGGACCTCCTACGAGCAGTACTTC | CASSPDRTSYEQYF | TRBV12-3/TRBV12-4 | - | few | TRBJ2-7
TGTGCCAGCAGCTTAGCATTTGTGGGCACAGATACGCAGTATTTT | CASSLAFVGTDTQYF | TRBV7-2 | - | few | TRBJ2-3
TGTGCCAGCAGCCAAGCTGACATGCCCTACGAGCAGTACTTC | CASSQADMPYEQYF | TRBV3-1 | - | - | TRBJ2-7
TGCGCCAGCAGCCAAGAGGGGGCGATGGGAGCCTACGAGCAGTACTTC | CASSQEGAMGAYEQYF | TRBV4-1 | - | few | TRBJ2-7
TGTGCCAGCAGCCCACTAGATGTGGGGTTAGATACGCAGTATTTT | CASSPLDVGLDTQYF | TRBV12-3/TRBV12-4 | - | few | TRBJ2-3
TGTGCCAGCCCGTTGGTGGTTATGAACACCGGGGAGCTGTTTTTT | CASPLVVMNTGELFF | TRBV7-9 | - | few | TRBJ2-2
TGCGCCAGCAGCTTGGATTTTAACTCTGGGGCCAACGTCCTGACTTTC | CASSLDFNSGANVLTF | TRBV5-1 | - | few | TRBJ2-6
TGTGCCAGCAGTAAGGACGTCCTCGATGAGCAGTTCTTC | CASSKDVLDEQFF | TRBV6-2/TRBV6-3 | - | - | TRBJ2-1
TGTGCCAGCAGTGTAGGCAGGGACTACAATGAGCAGTTCTTC | CASSVGRDYNEQFF | TRBV6-4 | - | once | TRBJ2-1
TGTGCCAGCGTTGCAGGGTCGACCGGGAACACTGAAGCTTTCTTT | CASVAGSTGNTEAFF | TRBV28 | - | - | TRBJ1-1
TGTGGCAGCAGTTTGGGACAGGGCGCCAAAAACATTCAGTACTTC | CGSSLGQGAKNIQYF | TRBV12-3/TRBV12-4 | TRBD1 | - | TRBJ2-4
TGTGCCAGCAGTTTCCCCGGGACAGCCTATGGCTACACCTTC | CASSFPGTAYGYTF | TRBV12-3/TRBV12-4 | TRBD1 | few | TRBJ1-2
TGTGCCAGCTTAGTGAGGGACCGCCAATTGAACACTGAAGCTTTCTTT | CASLVRDRQLNTEAFF | TRBV9 | - | few | TRBJ1-1
TGTGCCAGCAGCTTAAACGACAGGGACTTATTGAGCAATCAGCCCCAGCATTTT | CASSLNDRDLLSNQPQHF | TRBV11-2 | TRBD1 | - | TRBJ1-5
TGTGCCAGCAGCCGACGGCCAGGGAGTATGAACACTGAAGCTTTCTTT | CASSRRPGSMNTEAFF | TRBV7-2 | - | - | TRBJ1-1